Listed here are 25 T cell receptor beta chains from one sample, sequenced in a study of cytomegalovirus exposure and HLA in healthy donors. Using immunoSEQ multiplex PCR, the repertoire was profiled, and TCRdb retains in-frame clones only, with some absent. The sample has 130,000 to 150,000 clones, approximately 86% seen once; the top ten hold around 8%. Material for sequencing was PBMCs. These receptors came from a woman between 18 and 30 years old in good health and CMV-seropositive.

This clone was seen a handful of times. V gene TRBV5-4 combines with J gene TRBJ2-3, with D possibly being TRBD2 (6 bases). Germline values: CDR1 SGHNT, CDR2 YYREEE (reference sequence). The V and J ends lost 4 bases and 4 bases respectively, with 16 bases between them. The CDR3 consists of 15 residues. DNA for the CDR3: TGTGCCAGCAGCCCCCGGGAGTCTATCCCAGATACGCAGTATTTT. Its translation: CASSPRESIPDTQYF.

The chain links TRBV27 to TRBJ1-2; D may be TRBD1 (5 bases). CDR1 MNHEY and CDR2 SMNVEV come from the germline V gene (reference sequence). The CDR3 is 15 amino acids. The ends were cut back, 8 bases at V and 5 bases at J, with 21 bases in the middle. DNA for the CDR3: TGTGCCAGCGCCGCTCAGGCAGGGATTGGGTATGGCTACACCTTC. Translation gives CASAAQAGIGYGYTF.

The chain combines TRBV28 with TRBJ1-6, with a possible D match to TRBD1 (5 bases). Germline-derived CDR1 and CDR2 are MDHEN and SYDVKM. The CDR3 totals 15 residues. Trimming took off 8 bases at V and 6 bases at J, with 17 bases between the two ends. CDR3 nucleotides: TGTGCCAGCCGGCCAGGGATGCTCATTAATTCACCCCTCCACTTT. Amino acid sequence: CASRPGMLINSPLHF.

The V call is TRBV5-1, the J call TRBJ2-1; 11 bases map to TRBD1. Per germline, CDR1 SGHRS and CDR2 YFSETQ. V was pared by 4 bases and J by 6 bases, with 6 bases of the junction left unmatched. The CDR3 consists of 15 residues. CDR3 coding DNA: TGCGCCAGCAGCCCGGGACAGGGGGTAACCAATGAGCAGTTCTTC. Its translation is CASSPGQGVTNEQFF.

The chain is built from TRBV5-4 and TRBJ2-1, with D possibly matching TRBD1 (5 bases). The CDR3 is made up of 16 amino acids. Germline CDR1 is SGHNT and CDR2 is YYREEE (reference sequence). V was cut by 4 bases and J by 0 bases, with 14 bases left in between. The CDR3: CASSPTGRSSYNEQFF. In nucleotides, the CDR3 is TGTGCCAGCAGCCCCACAGGCCGCAGCTCCTACAATGAGCAGTTCTTC. The whole variable domain, filled in from reference TRBV5-4 and TRBJ2-1, reads ETGVTQSPTHLIKTRGQQVTLRCSSQSGHNTVSWYQQALGQGPQFIFQYYREEENGRGNFPPRFSGLQFPNYSSELNVNALELDDSALYLCASSPTGRSSYNEQFFGPGTRLTVL.

The chain employs TRBV12-5 and TRBJ2-1; D unclear. The V end was cut by 0 bases, the J end by 8 bases, with 14 bases between. The CDR3 spans 15 residues. Germline lookup yields CDR1 LGHNT and CDR2 FRNRAP. The CDR3 spells CASGLVTTPPYEQFF. The CDR3 region has the DNA TGTGCTAGTGGTTTGGTCACTACACCGCCGTATGAGCAGTTCTTC.

The gene calls are TRBV5-1 and TRBJ2-1; 8 bases fit TRBD1. The CDR3 runs 14 residues. Germline values: CDR1 SGHRS, CDR2 YFSETQ. With V trimmed by 4 bases and J by 9 bases, 9 bases remained unmatched. CDR3 amino acids: CASSPAVGQVEQFF. CDR3 nucleotide sequence: TGCGCCAGCAGCCCGGCAGTGGGACAGGTTGAGCAGTTCTTC.

The V and J genes are TRBV21-1 and TRBJ2-1; the table's D call, TRBD2, has no DNA check behind it. TRBV21-1 is reported as a pseudogene. This CDR3 is built from 21 residues. CDR3: CASSKTLTGTSGRGSYNEQFF. Here the CDR3 DNA reads TGTGCCAGCAGCAAAACCCTAACCGGGACTAGCGGGAGGGGCTCCTACAATGAGCAGTTCTTC.

This clone was seen a single time. This chain connects TRBV9 to TRBJ2-5; 7 positions match TRBD2. The CDR3 spans 14 residues. Germline V gives CDR1 SGDLS, CDR2 YYNGEE. Germline trimming cut 4 bases from V and 2 bases from J; bases unmatched to any gene: 5. CDR3 sequence reads: CASSLTSVQETQYF. The CDR3 DNA is TGTGCCAGCAGCCTCACTAGCGTACAAGAGACCCAGTACTTC.

The V and J genes are TRBV28 and TRBJ1-1; the D is unclear. The germline V gene encodes CDR1 MDHEN and CDR2 SYDVKM. With 3 bases removed from V and 1 base from J, the gap between germline ends came to 15 bases. CDR3 size: 16 residues. This CDR3 is CASSFEVGGTNTEAFF. Written as DNA, the CDR3 is TGTGCCAGCAGTTTCGAGGTAGGAGGAACGAACACTGAAGCTTTCTTT.

This rearrangement joins TRBV28 to TRBJ2-3; D is unclear. The CDR3 contains 13 residues. The V gene's germline CDR1 is MDHEN and CDR2 SYDVKM. V lost 6 bases to trimming and J lost 6 bases, with 13 bases between them. The CDR3 sequence: CASRGPLADTQYF. CDR3 coding DNA: TGTGCCAGCAGGGGCCCACTGGCGGATACGCAGTATTTT.

V is TRBV6-5 and J is TRBJ1-5; unclear D gene. The CDR3 is 15 amino acids. The germline CDR1 and CDR2 sequences are MNHEY and SVGAGI. V lost 2 bases to trimming and J lost 7 bases, with 15 bases between them. This chain's CDR3 is CASSYGLPVAQPQHF. DNA of the CDR3: TGTGCCAGCAGTTACGGACTCCCGGTAGCCCAGCCCCAGCATTTT.

The chain has TRBV4-1 and TRBJ2-7, with 10 bases lining up with TRBD2. CDR1 MGHRA and CDR2 YSYEKL come from the germline V gene. The CDR3 contains 15 residues. Trimming cost V 3 bases and J 3 bases; bases outside gene matches: 5. CDR3 nucleotide sequence: TGCGCCAGCAGCCATACTAGCGGGGCAGACTACGAGCAGTACTTC. Translating gives CASSHTSGADYEQYF.

The V call is TRBV5-4, the J call TRBJ1-1, with D possibly TRBD1 on 5 matching bases. This CDR3 comprises 15 residues. V gave up 0 bases and J gave up 3 bases, with 12 bases separating them. Looked up from germline, CDR1 is SGHNT and CDR2 is YYREEE (reference sequence). CDR3 sequence reads: CASSLAGRADTEAFF. The CDR3 DNA sequence: TGTGCCAGCAGCTTGGCAGGCAGGGCGGACACTGAAGCTTTCTTT.

The chain is built from TRBV30 and TRBJ2-5; TRBD2 agrees at 9 bases. The length of the CDR3 is 14 residues. With V trimmed by 0 bases and J by 5 bases, 4 bases remained unmatched. Germline V gene data show CDR1 as GTSNPN and CDR2 as SVGIG (reference sequence). The CDR3 here is CAWSVAGGRETQYF. Written as DNA, the CDR3 is TGTGCCTGGAGTGTAGCGGGGGGAAGGGAGACCCAGTACTTC.

The J gene is TRBJ2-7, the V gene TRBV5-4; D perhaps matches TRBD1 (5 bases). Germline assignment: CDR1 SGHNT and CDR2 YYREEE (reference sequence). The CDR3 has 16 residues. Trimming stripped 3 bases from V and 6 bases from J, with 22 bases between. For the CDR3, the DNA is TGTGCCAGCAGCTCCGCGAGCCAGGGCCGTTCGGGCGAGCAGTACTTC. It translates to CASSSASQGRSGEQYF.

CDR3 residues: CASRGLAGGPHEQYF. As DNA, the CDR3 is TGTGCCAGCAGGGGACTAGCGGGAGGGCCCCACGAGCAGTACTTC. The gene calls are TRBV28 and TRBJ2-7; 16 bases map to TRBD2. The V and J ends lost 6 bases and 5 bases, in that order; junction bases with no gene match: 4. Germline lookup yields CDR1 MDHEN and CDR2 SYDVKM. This CDR3 is 15 amino acids long.

This clone was detected once. The J gene is TRBJ1-2, the V gene TRBV5-1; D call uncertain. V was trimmed by 5 bases and J by 4 bases, leaving 15 bases between them. Germline CDR1 is SGHRS and CDR2 is YFSETQ. The CDR3 length is 14 residues. The CDR3 spells CASSIQEYGYGYTF. DNA of the CDR3: TGCGCCAGCAGTATTCAAGAGTATGGCTATGGCTACACCTTC.

This chain uses TRBV28 with TRBJ1-5, with a possible D match to TRBD1 (5 bases). This CDR3 is built from 16 residues. Trimming took off 2 bases at V and 4 bases at J, with 15 bases between the two ends. CDR1 and CDR2 (germline): MDHEN, SYDVKM. The CDR3 DNA reads as TGTGCCAGCAGTTTAAAGGGCAGGGATAGGAATCAGCCCCAGCATTTT. It yields the protein CASSLKGRDRNQPQHF.

The J gene is TRBJ2-5, the V gene TRBV5-1; the D call may be TRBD1 or TRBD2 (5 bases each). Deletions cut 4 bases from V and 3 bases from J, with 13 bases between. Per the germline V gene, CDR1 is SGHRS and CDR2 is YFSETQ. This CDR3 comprises 14 residues. The CDR3 DNA is TGCGCCAGCAGCCTGGGAGTAGGGGAAGAGACCCAGTACTTC. Its protein product is CASSLGVGEETQYF.

CDR3 nucleotides: TGTGCCAGTAGTAGACAGGGTGCTTATAGCAATCAGCCCCAGCATTTT. Protein: CASSRQGAYSNQPQHF. This chain joins TRBV19 and TRBJ1-5; 7 nucleotides line up with TRBD1. J lost 0 bases, V lost 4 bases, and 6 bases had no gene match. The CDR3 runs 16 residues. The germline CDR1 and CDR2 sequences are LNHDA and SQIVND (reference sequence).

The chain recombines TRBV4-1 with TRBJ1-2; D is undetermined. The germline CDR1 and CDR2 sequences are MGHRA and YSYEKL. V was shortened by 0 bases and J by 8 bases, with 19 bases between the two germline ends. The CDR3 runs to 16 residues. The CDR3 region is CASSQDLALRAGGYTF. The CDR3 region has the DNA TGCGCCAGCAGCCAAGATCTTGCCCTCCGTGCCGGGGGCTACACCTTC.

A single count supports this clone. This chain joins TRBV27 and TRBJ2-5; TRBD2 matches at 11 bases. The CDR3 sequence is 16 residues long. V shed 3 bases and J 0 bases; nucleotides not matched to a gene: 3. Per the germline V gene, CDR1 is MNHEY and CDR2 is SMNVEV (reference sequence). CDR3 DNA: TGTGCCAGCAGTTTGTTAGCGGGGGGGAACCAAGAGACCCAGTACTTC. Its translation: CASSLLAGGNQETQYF.

The chain has TRBV7-8 and TRBJ1-1, with a tentative D call TRBD1 (6 bases). The V gene lost 5 bases and the J gene lost 4 bases, with 20 bases spanning the gap. Germline-derived CDR1 and CDR2 are SGHVS and FQNEAQ. This CDR3 has 16 amino acids. The DNA of the CDR3 is TGTGCCAGCAGCGAGGGACAAATCCTTTCTGGCACTGAAGCTTTCTTT. It yields the protein CASSEGQILSGTEAFF.

The chain couples TRBV6-5 to TRBJ2-7; 8 bases are shared with TRBD1. V lost 4 bases, J lost 6 bases, and 8 bases stayed unmatched. Germline V CDR1 and CDR2: MNHEY, SVGAGI. CDR3 length: 14 residues. The CDR3 DNA reads as TGTGCCAGCAGTTGGGGACAGGTATACTCCGAGCAGTACTTC. Its protein is CASSWGQVYSEQYF.